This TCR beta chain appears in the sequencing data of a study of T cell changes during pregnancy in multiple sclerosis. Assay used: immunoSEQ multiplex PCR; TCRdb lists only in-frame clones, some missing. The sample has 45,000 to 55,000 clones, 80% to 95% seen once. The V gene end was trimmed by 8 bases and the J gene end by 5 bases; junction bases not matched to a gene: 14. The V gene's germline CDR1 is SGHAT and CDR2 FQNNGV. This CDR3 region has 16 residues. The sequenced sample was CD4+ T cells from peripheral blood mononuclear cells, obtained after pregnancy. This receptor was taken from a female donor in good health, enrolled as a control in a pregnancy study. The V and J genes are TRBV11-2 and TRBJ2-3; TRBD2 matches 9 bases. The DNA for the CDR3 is TGTGCCAGCTCCTCCCGTAAAGTAGCGGGGGAAGATACGCAGTATTTT. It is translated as CASSSRKVAGEDTQYF. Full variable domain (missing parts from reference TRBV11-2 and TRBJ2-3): EAGVAQSPRYKIIEKRQSVAFWCNPISGHATLYWYQQILGQGPKLLIQFQNNGVVDDSQLPKDRFSAERLKGVDSTLKIQPAKLEDSAVYLCASSSRKVAGEDTQYFGPGTRLTVL.